Below, 16 T cell receptor beta chains from the same sample are listed, as sequenced in a study of CD8 T cells in Susac syndrome. Roughly 0.45 to 1 ug RNA was reverse transcribed with random hexamers. TCRdb called the immunoSEQ multiplex PCR reads again in MiXCR, with one record for every CDR3 protein. The sample shows more than 100,000 distinct CDR3 sequences, 90% to 95% of them seen only once. Sequenced input: CD4+ T cells from PBMCs. All receptors derive from a human donor in good health.

This rearrangement joins TRBV28 to TRBJ2-7; no reliable D call. Germline V lookup: CDR1 MDHEN, CDR2 SYDVKM. The CDR3 is 12 amino acids. Trimming took off 8 bases at V and 5 bases at J, with 13 bases between the two ends. The CDR3 sequence is CASGPQWDEQYF. As DNA, the CDR3 is TGTGCCAGCGGACCGCAATGGGACGAGCAGTACTTC.

CDR3 nucleotides: TGTGCCAGCAGCTGGACAGGGGGCGAGAACACTGAAGCTTTCTTT. Translated, it gives CASSWTGGENTEAFF. V usage is TRBV7-2 and J usage is TRBJ1-1; TRBD1 aligns across 11 bases. This CDR3 has 15 residues. Trimming cost V 4 bases and J 1 base; bases outside gene matches: 2. From germline, CDR1 is SGHTA and CDR2 FQGNSA.

In DNA, the CDR3 is TGTGCCAGCAGGCTAGCGGGAGGGATATCGGATACGCAGTATTTT. Its protein product is CASRLAGGISDTQYF. This chain uses TRBV3-1 with TRBJ2-3; 12 nucleotides match TRBD2. CDR3 length equals 15 residues. V shed 6 bases, J shed 6 bases, and the junction held 7 bases outside the gene matches. CDR1 is LGHDT, CDR2 YNNKEL, per germline (reference sequence).

This clonotype appeared once. The chain employs TRBV4-2 and TRBJ2-5, with D perhaps TRBD1 (5 bases). The CDR3 is made up of 14 amino acids. Between the trimmed V and J ends, which lost 0 bases and 7 bases, there was a span of 12 bases. Germline loops: CDR1 LGHNA, CDR2 YNFKEQ. In nucleotides, the CDR3 is TGTGCCAGCAGCCAAGATAGCAGGGTGGGGACCCAGTACTTC. As protein: CASSQDSRVGTQYF.

The chain combines TRBV6-5 with TRBJ1-4; D uncertain. Germline CDR1 and CDR2: MNHEY and SVGAGI. V was clipped by 6 bases and J by 8 bases, with 7 bases between them. The CDR3 has 11 amino acids. CDR3 sequence reads: CASSPLEKLFF. CDR3 nucleotides: TGTGCCAGCAGCCCGCTGGAAAAACTGTTTTTT.

This clonotype was seen once. This chain uses TRBV11-2 with TRBJ2-2; D is unresolved. Trimming stripped 3 bases from V and 5 bases from J, with 7 bases between. CDR1 SGHAT and CDR2 FQNNGV come from the germline V gene. This CDR3 contains 13 residues. CDR3 nucleotide sequence: TGTGCCAGCAGCTTCGGGCAGACCGGGGAGCTGTTTTTT. Translated, it gives CASSFGQTGELFF.

The CDR3 protein is CASSLRDREYGYTF. In DNA, the CDR3 is TGTGCCAGCTCACTCAGGGACAGGGAATATGGCTACACCTTC. V usage is TRBV18 and J usage is TRBJ1-2; 9 nucleotides match TRBD1. This CDR3 has 14 amino acids. CDR1 and CDR2 (germline): KGHSH, LQKENI. The V segment lost 4 bases and the J segment 5 bases; nucleotides outside the gene matches: 5.

CDR3 region: CASRNSYEQYF. The CDR3 DNA reads as TGTGCCAGCAGGAATTCCTACGAGCAGTACTTC. The chain joins TRBV3-1 to TRBJ2-7; D uncertain. The germline V gene has CDR1 LGHDT and CDR2 YNNKEL (reference sequence). The CDR3 spans 11 residues. Deletions cut 6 bases from V and 1 base from J, with 4 bases between.

CDR3 sequence (DNA): TGTGCCAGTACGGATAAGGGGGATCAGCCCCAGCATTTT. Translation gives CASTDKGDQPQHF. The rearrangement uses TRBV19 and TRBJ1-5; tentatively, D is TRBD1 (6 bases). CDR1 and CDR2 from the germline V gene are LNHDA and SQIVND (reference sequence). V was cut by 7 bases and J by 5 bases, with 12 bases left in between. This CDR3 spans 13 amino acids.

The rearrangement joins TRBV3-1 to TRBJ1-1; tentatively, D is TRBD1 (5 bases). Germline V gene sequence: CDR1 LGHDT, CDR2 YNNKEL (reference sequence). The ends were cut back, 1 base at V and 1 base at J, with 13 bases in the middle. CDR3 length: 16 residues. The CDR3 DNA is TGTGCCAGCAGCCAAGGGGCCCTGGGGGGGAACACTGAAGCTTTCTTT. Encoded protein: CASSQGALGGNTEAFF.

The V gene is TRBV20-1, the J gene TRBJ2-1; TRBD2 agrees at 12 bases. CDR3 length: 15 amino acids. J gave up 8 bases and V 5 bases, and 10 bases lay outside the gene matches. The germline V gene encodes CDR1 DFQATT and CDR2 SNEGSKA (reference sequence). The CDR3 protein is CSAPGTSGLGDEQFF. The DNA for the CDR3 is TGCAGTGCTCCCGGGACTAGCGGGTTGGGGGATGAGCAGTTCTTC.

This clonotype was counted a single time. This chain joins TRBV29-1 and TRBJ2-3; 9 bases align to TRBD1. V was clipped by 6 bases and J by 3 bases; unmatched bases: 10. CDR1 is SQVTM and CDR2 is ANQGSEA in the germline V gene. The CDR3 is made up of 15 amino acids. The CDR3 DNA reads as TGCAGCGTCCTTCCCCAGGACAGGGGAACAGATACGCAGTATTTT. Residues: CSVLPQDRGTDTQYF.

This clonotype was detected only a few times. The chain employs TRBV5-1 and TRBJ2-1; TRBD1 is a possible D gene (6 bases). Trimming took 6 bases from V and 9 from J, leaving 22 bases between them. CDR3 length: 15 amino acids. CDR1 is SGHRS, CDR2 YFSETQ, per germline. The CDR3 reads CASTSGDTLLAEQFF. CDR3 nucleotides: TGCGCCAGCACGTCAGGGGACACCCTGTTGGCTGAGCAGTTCTTC.

The chain uses TRBV6-5 and TRBJ1-2, with a possible D match to TRBD1 (6 bases). The CDR3 is 15 residues long. Germline V lookup: CDR1 MNHEY, CDR2 SVGAGI. Trimming removed 7 bases at V and 8 bases at J, with 23 bases between. The CDR3 sequence: CASIDQGTPHRGYTF. CDR3 nucleotides: TGTGCCAGCATCGATCAGGGGACCCCGCATAGGGGCTACACCTTC.

This clonotype was observed once. The chain has TRBV19 and TRBJ2-3; D call uncertain. Trimming shortened V by 5 bases and J by 3 bases, and 6 bases separated the two germline ends. The CDR3 is 12 residues long. Germline CDR1 reads LNHDA; CDR2 reads SQIVND (reference sequence). As DNA, the CDR3 is TGTGCCAGTAGTCCCCGGACAGATACGCAGTATTTT. It specifies CASSPRTDTQYF. Together with reference TRBV19 and TRBJ2-3, the CDR3 gives the full variable domain: DGGITQSPKYLFRKEGQNVTLSCEQNLNHDAMYWYRQDPGQGLRLIYYSQIVNDFQKGDIAEGYSVSREKKESFPLTVTSAQKNPTAFYLCASSPRTDTQYFGPGTRLTVL.

This rearrangement joins TRBV5-8 to TRBJ1-2; no reliable D call. CDR1 is SGHTS, CDR2 YDEGEE, per germline. Trimming removed 6 bases at V and 4 bases at J, with 16 bases between. The CDR3 is 14 residues long. The CDR3 DNA sequence: TGTGCCAGCACCCGTGACCTGGGCCCCTATGGCTACACCTTC. Residues: CASTRDLGPYGYTF.